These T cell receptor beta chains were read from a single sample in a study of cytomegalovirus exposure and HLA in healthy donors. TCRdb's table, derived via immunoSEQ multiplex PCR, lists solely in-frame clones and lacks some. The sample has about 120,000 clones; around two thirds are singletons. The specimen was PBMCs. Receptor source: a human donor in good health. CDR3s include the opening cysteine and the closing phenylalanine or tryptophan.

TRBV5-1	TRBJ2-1	CASSPEGGSAYNEQFF
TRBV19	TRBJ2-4	CASSPGRTSGIIAKNIQYF
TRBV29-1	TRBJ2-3	CSVELGNTDTQYF
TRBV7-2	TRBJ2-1	CASSLGGGASNEQFF
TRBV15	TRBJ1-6	CATSREVEGVSLHF
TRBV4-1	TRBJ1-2	CASSQALWGQSGDGYTF
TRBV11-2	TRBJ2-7	CASSSRGTGGSYEQYF
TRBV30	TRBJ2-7	CAWSGGGTRYEQYF
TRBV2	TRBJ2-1	CASSDVGVSYNEQFF
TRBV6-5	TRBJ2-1	CASSYSPGLREEQFF
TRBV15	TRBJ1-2	CATSRDGTRGGGGYTF
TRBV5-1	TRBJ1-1	CASSPPSGLNTEAFF